This T cell receptor beta chain was observed in a study of human T cells and chemical hapten exposure. TCRdb re-analysed the RACE reads in MiXCR, keeping a single row per CDR3 protein. The sample carries some 400,000 distinct CDR3 sequences, more than 4.5% recorded once. Time point in this sample: patch test 1, 2 weeks after DPC sensitization. Documented treatment: therapeutic diphenylcyclopropenone sensitization with weekly scalp DPC. CDR3 length: 15 amino acids. From germline, CDR1 is MNHNS and CDR2 SASEGT. Germline trimming cut 4 bases from V and 3 bases from J; bases unmatched to any gene: 5. This sample comprised whole blood, obtained in connection with sensitization to the hapten diphenylcyclopropenone (DPC). The receptor comes from a woman between 50 and 59 years old with alopecia areata. Some clones in this sample may be carry-over from other donors' samples. This sequence joins TRBV6-1 and TRBJ1-5, with 8 bases matching TRBD1. The CDR3 coding sequence is TGTGCCAGCAGTGGGACAGGGACCCTCAATCAGCCCCAGCATTTT. It is translated as CASSGTGTLNQPQHF.